This T cell receptor (beta chain) is from a study of cytotoxic CD8 clonotypes in ibrutinib-treated CLL. Background on the study: Investigators collected response samples after a median around twelve months of treatment, range 6 to 36.

This table comes from immunoSEQ multiplex PCR, and its TCRdb copy is limited to in-frame clones, with some not included. This table has some 310,000 clones, roughly 79% appearing once. Overall study results and limits: Starting clonality was above that of age-matched healthy donors and tracked circulating CD8+ T-cell counts.

Worth noting for this clone: The antigen remains unidentified.

The sequence was collected from a human donor with chronic lymphocytic leukemia. The sequenced sample was PBMCs, obtained before ibrutinib treatment.

CDR3 residues: CASSYEKWTSDNEQFF. The CDR3, as DNA: TGTGCCAGCAGTTACGAAAAGTGGACTAGCGACAATGAGCAGTTCTTC. The chain links TRBV6-5 to TRBJ2-1; 9 positions match TRBD2. Germline V gene lookup returns CDR1 MNHEY and CDR2 SVGAGI. V was clipped by 2 bases and J by 5 bases; unmatched bases: 7. The CDR3 consists of 16 residues.